Presented here are 5 T cell receptor beta chains from one specimen sequenced in a study of shared clonotypes between healthy human individuals. Repertoires were generated with immunoSEQ multiplex PCR, while TCRdb's copy carries only in-frame clones and drops some. The sample has 2 million to 3 million clones; 93% are singletons. Sequencing input: naive CD4+ T cells from PBMCs. Subset here: CD45RA+ positively selected. These receptors originate from a man younger than 35 in good health. Some clones in this sample may be carry-over from other donors' samples.

About this clone: Within the sample, other DNA sequences also encode this same CDR3. The V and J genes are TRBV30 and TRBJ2-7; no firm D call. The germline CDR1 and CDR2 sequences are GTSNPN and SVGIG (reference sequence). Between the trimmed V and J ends, which lost 2 bases and 6 bases, there was a span of 8 bases. The CDR3 sequence is 11 residues long. CDR3 protein: CAWSWGSEQYF. The CDR3 DNA reads TGTGCCTGGAGTTGGGGTTCCGAGCAGTACTTC.

The gene calls are TRBV30 and TRBJ2-1; TRBD2 matches 10 bases. The V gene end was trimmed by 3 bases and the J gene end by 5 bases; junction bases not matched to a gene: 7. The CDR3 totals 15 residues. Germline CDR1 reads GTSNPN; CDR2 reads SVGIG (reference sequence). The CDR3 DNA sequence: TGTGCCTGGAGCGCCGGGACTAGCGTGAACAATGAGCAGTTCTTC. Translated: CAWSAGTSVNNEQFF.

The CDR3 sequence: CASSRGGRGNTIYF. Written as DNA, the CDR3 is TGTGCCAGCAGCCGAGGGGGACGTGGAAACACCATATATTTT. The chain carries TRBV6-5 and TRBJ1-3; possible D gene TRBD1, 6 bases. CDR1 and CDR2 (germline): MNHEY, SVGAGI. V was cut by 6 bases and J by 3 bases, with 12 bases left in between. CDR3 length equals 14 residues.

The chain links TRBV6-6 to TRBJ2-1, with TRBD2 identical over 13 bases. The V gene end was trimmed by 6 bases and the J gene end by 8 bases; junction bases not matched to a gene: 7. This CDR3 comprises 15 residues. CDR1 and CDR2 (germline): MNHNY, SVGAGI (reference sequence). This CDR3 reads CASRSRTSGRDEQFF. For the CDR3, the DNA is TGTGCCAGCAGATCCCGGACTAGCGGGAGAGATGAGCAGTTCTTC.

The V call is TRBV29-1, the J call TRBJ2-1; D remains ambiguous. Trimming took off 7 bases at V and 4 bases at J, with 14 bases between the two ends. The CDR3 runs to 13 residues. In germline, CDR1 is SQVTM, CDR2 ANQGSEA. The CDR3, as DNA: TGCAGCGGCTCCGTGTGGCTGTACAATGAGCAGTTCTTC. Its translation is CSGSVWLYNEQFF.